The source of this TCR beta chain is a study of spatial heterogeneity in lung cancer. This clonotype was counted ten times or more. The CDR3 covers 14 residues. J gave up 7 bases and V 0 bases, and 2 bases lay outside the gene matches. Germline-derived CDR1 and CDR2 are MNHEY and SMNVEV (reference sequence). Time point here: sample taken at primary tumor resection. Frozen PBMC, nontumor lung or tumor provided whole RNA, which was sequenced unsorted. The study tagged each TCR cDNA molecule with a unique molecular identifier. TCRdb analysed the 5' RACE reads with MiXCR anew, one entry per CDR3 protein. The top ten hold roughly 24% of the sample, which has about 26,000 distinct CDR3 sequences, around 13% seen once.

This clonotype was obtained from a female donor with early-stage non-small cell lung cancer. This rearrangement joins TRBV27 to TRBJ2-1; 8 bases are a match to TRBD2. The source was PBMCs, collected at surgery. In DNA, the CDR3 is TGTGCCAGCAGTTTATCCAGACTAGCGAATGAGCAGTTCTTC. As protein: CASSLSRLANEQFF.